These T cell receptor beta chains were read from a single sample in a study of T cells in Graves' hyperthyroidism and ophthalmopathy. In TCRdb, the multiplex PCR reads were re-called with MiXCR into one record per CDR3 protein. In the table there are around 450,000 distinct CDR3 sequences, roughly an eighth of which are singletons. What was sequenced was blood. These receptors originate from a woman aged 18-30 years with Graves' hyperthyroidism. Each CDR3 is given with its conserved first and last residue. Each record gives: CDR3 DNA, CDR3 protein, J gene, clone size, V gene, D gene. The D gene is left open where the match is weak. Clone size is not always given. Where it is, it says once, few, many or a class for expanded clones.

CDR3nt: TGTGCCAGCAGCTTATCGGCTTTGCGGACCTCAAACTACGAGCAGTACTTC; CDR3aa: CASSLSALRTSNYEQYF; j_gene: TRBJ2-7; abundance: many; v_gene: TRBV7-9; d_gene: .
CDR3nt: TGTGCCAGCAGCCACTTAGGGGGCGGTTTTACTGAAGCTTTCTTT; CDR3aa: CASSHLGGGFTEAFF; j_gene: TRBJ1-1; abundance: .; v_gene: TRBV3-1; d_gene: TRBD1
CDR3nt: TGTGCCAGCAGTTACGGGATACCCTACGAGCAGTACTTC; CDR3aa: CASSYGIPYEQYF; j_gene: TRBJ2-7; abundance: many; v_gene: TRBV28; d_gene: .
CDR3nt: TGTGCCAGCAGCCAAGAGGGGTATGGCTACACCTTC; CDR3aa: CASSQEGYGYTF; j_gene: TRBJ1-2; abundance: many; v_gene: TRBV3-1; d_gene: .
CDR3nt: TGTGCCAGCAGTGCCGGGGTACCGCGACGCTCCTACGAGCAGTACTTC; CDR3aa: CASSAGVPRRSYEQYF; j_gene: TRBJ2-7; abundance: many; v_gene: TRBV2; d_gene: .
CDR3nt: TGTGCCAGCAGCTTAGGGCGGGAGGGCCAGGGTGAGCGGTTCTTC; CDR3aa: CASSLGREGQGERFF; j_gene: TRBJ2-1; abundance: few; v_gene: TRBV11-2; d_gene: TRBD2
CDR3nt: TGTGCCAGCAGCTTAAACCCCATGGCCTTGAACACTGAAGCTTTCTTT; CDR3aa: CASSLNPMALNTEAFF; j_gene: TRBJ1-1; abundance: many; v_gene: TRBV7-3; d_gene: .
CDR3nt: TGTGCCAGCAGCGACACAGAATACAACGAGCAGTACTTC; CDR3aa: CASSDTEYNEQYF; j_gene: TRBJ2-7; abundance: few; v_gene: TRBV2; d_gene: .
CDR3nt: TGCAGTGCCGGCCCTTATAGCGGGACATTCACAGATACGCAGTATTTT; CDR3aa: CSAGPYSGTFTDTQYF; j_gene: TRBJ2-3; abundance: few; v_gene: TRBV20-1; d_gene: TRBD2
CDR3nt: TGTGCCAGCTCACCACCGGGGCAGGGGGAGCAGCCCCAGCATTTT; CDR3aa: CASSPPGQGEQPQHF; j_gene: TRBJ1-5; abundance: .; v_gene: TRBV18; d_gene: TRBD1
CDR3nt: TGCGCCAGCAGCCGACTAGCGGGGGAATACGAGCAGTACTTC; CDR3aa: CASSRLAGEYEQYF; j_gene: TRBJ2-7; abundance: many; v_gene: TRBV4-3; d_gene: TRBD2
CDR3nt: TGTGCCTGCAGGGAGGGGGGTAGACCCACTGAAGCTTTCTTT; CDR3aa: CACREGGRPTEAFF; j_gene: TRBJ1-1; abundance: .; v_gene: TRBV27; d_gene: .
CDR3nt: TGTGCCAGCTCAGAAGGACGGACCCCCTACGAGCAGTACTTC; CDR3aa: CASSEGRTPYEQYF; j_gene: TRBJ2-7; abundance: many; v_gene: TRBV18; d_gene: .
CDR3nt: TGTGCCAGCAGTTACTCGTACAGGGATCAGCCCCAGCATTTT; CDR3aa: CASSYSYRDQPQHF; j_gene: TRBJ1-5; abundance: few; v_gene: TRBV6-6; d_gene: .
CDR3nt: TGTGCCAGCAGTACTACAGGGGGATTTCTGATCGAGCAGTACTTC; CDR3aa: CASSTTGGFLIEQYF; j_gene: TRBJ2-7; abundance: many; v_gene: TRBV12-3/TRBV12-4; d_gene: TRBD1
CDR3nt: TGTGCCAGCAGCCAACAAGCTAGCGGGAGGACTAGCTCCTACGAGCAGTACTTC; CDR3aa: CASSQQASGRTSSYEQYF; j_gene: TRBJ2-7; abundance: few; v_gene: TRBV4-2; d_gene: TRBD2
CDR3nt: TGTGCCAGCAGTCCAACTAAGGGACTAGCGGGAACCTACGAGCAGTACTTC; CDR3aa: CASSPTKGLAGTYEQYF; j_gene: TRBJ2-7; abundance: .; v_gene: TRBV27; d_gene: TRBD2
CDR3nt: TGTGCCAGCAGTCCCCAAGGAGAGTCCTACGAGCAGTACTTC; CDR3aa: CASSPQGESYEQYF; j_gene: TRBJ2-7; abundance: many; v_gene: TRBV12-3/TRBV12-4; d_gene: .
CDR3nt: TGCAGTGCTAGAGACCTTGGGACTAGCGGGAGTTGGGAGACCCAGTACTTC; CDR3aa: CSARDLGTSGSWETQYF; j_gene: TRBJ2-5; abundance: few; v_gene: TRBV20-1; d_gene: TRBD2
CDR3nt: TGTGCCAGCAGTTTGATAGGACTAGCGAAAGAGACCCAGTACTTC; CDR3aa: CASSLIGLAKETQYF; j_gene: TRBJ2-5; abundance: many; v_gene: TRBV28; d_gene: TRBD2
CDR3nt: TGTGCCAGCAGTGACAGGGGAGTTTACGAGCAGTACTTC; CDR3aa: CASSDRGVYEQYF; j_gene: TRBJ2-7; abundance: many; v_gene: TRBV2; d_gene: .
CDR3nt: TGCGCCAGCAGCTTGACTGCTAGCGCCTACAATGAGCAGTTCTTC; CDR3aa: CASSLTASAYNEQFF; j_gene: TRBJ2-1; abundance: few; v_gene: TRBV5-1; d_gene: .
CDR3nt: TGTGCCAGCAGTCGACAGGGGTTAGTGGTTGAGCAGTACTTC; CDR3aa: CASSRQGLVVEQYF; j_gene: TRBJ2-7; abundance: many; v_gene: TRBV12-3/TRBV12-4; d_gene: TRBD1
CDR3nt: TGTGCCAGCAGCGTAGTTCCCGAGTACGAGCAGTACTTC; CDR3aa: CASSVVPEYEQYF; j_gene: TRBJ2-7; abundance: many; v_gene: TRBV9; d_gene: .
CDR3nt: TGTGCCAGCAAGACAGCAAATGAAAAACTGTTTTTT; CDR3aa: CASKTANEKLFF; j_gene: TRBJ1-4; abundance: few; v_gene: TRBV28; d_gene: .
CDR3nt: TGTGCCAGCAGCCCCGGGATTGAGCAGTTCTTC; CDR3aa: CASSPGIEQFF; j_gene: TRBJ2-1; abundance: many; v_gene: TRBV27; d_gene: .
CDR3nt: TGCGCCAGCAGCTTGCTCCCATCAAACACCGGGGAGCTGTTTTTT; CDR3aa: CASSLLPSNTGELFF; j_gene: TRBJ2-2; abundance: .; v_gene: TRBV5-1; d_gene: .
CDR3nt: TGTGCCAGCAGTACGACAGGGGAAACCGGGGAGCTGTTTTTT; CDR3aa: CASSTTGETGELFF; j_gene: TRBJ2-2; abundance: .; v_gene: TRBV28; d_gene: TRBD1
CDR3nt: TGTGCCAGCAGGCAGGGGGCACCAACTGAAGCTTTCTTT; CDR3aa: CASRQGAPTEAFF; j_gene: TRBJ1-1; abundance: many; v_gene: TRBV28; d_gene: TRBD1
CDR3nt: TGTGCCAGCAGTTATCCCATGGACGCCTACGAGCAGTACTTC; CDR3aa: CASSYPMDAYEQYF; j_gene: TRBJ2-7; abundance: many; v_gene: TRBV6-2/TRBV6-3; d_gene: .
CDR3nt: TGCAGTGCTAAAAAAGGGACAGCATCCTACGAGCAGTACTTC; CDR3aa: CSAKKGTASYEQYF; j_gene: TRBJ2-7; abundance: many; v_gene: TRBV20-1; d_gene: TRBD1
CDR3nt: TGTGCCAGCAGTCCAACTAGCGGAGACGTCGATGAGCAGTTCTTC; CDR3aa: CASSPTSGDVDEQFF; j_gene: TRBJ2-1; abundance: .; v_gene: TRBV6-2/TRBV6-3; d_gene: TRBD2
CDR3nt: TGTGCCAGCAGTCAGCAGCGGGGGGGCACCGGGGAGCTGTTTTTT; CDR3aa: CASSQQRGGTGELFF; j_gene: TRBJ2-2; abundance: many; v_gene: TRBV6-1; d_gene: TRBD2
CDR3nt: TGTGCCAGCAGCGTAGGTTTAGGGGGGAACACTGAAGCTTTCTTT; CDR3aa: CASSVGLGGNTEAFF; j_gene: TRBJ1-1; abundance: .; v_gene: TRBV9; d_gene: .
CDR3nt: TGCGCCAGCAGCCCGGGACTAGCGGGAGGACCTCTCCGGTACAATGAGCAGTTCTTC; CDR3aa: CASSPGLAGGPLRYNEQFF; j_gene: TRBJ2-1; abundance: many; v_gene: TRBV5-1; d_gene: TRBD2
CDR3nt: TGTGCCAGTAGTGAAACAGTGGAAAACATTCAGTACTTC; CDR3aa: CASSETVENIQYF; j_gene: TRBJ2-4; abundance: .; v_gene: TRBV19; d_gene: .
CDR3nt: TGTGCCAGCAGTCTGGCGGACAATGAGCAGTTCTTC; CDR3aa: CASSLADNEQFF; j_gene: TRBJ2-1; abundance: .; v_gene: TRBV28; d_gene: .
CDR3nt: TGTGCCTGGAGTGCTTGGGACAGGCGAAACCCAGATACGCAGTATTTT; CDR3aa: CAWSAWDRRNPDTQYF; j_gene: TRBJ2-3; abundance: .; v_gene: TRBV30; d_gene: TRBD1